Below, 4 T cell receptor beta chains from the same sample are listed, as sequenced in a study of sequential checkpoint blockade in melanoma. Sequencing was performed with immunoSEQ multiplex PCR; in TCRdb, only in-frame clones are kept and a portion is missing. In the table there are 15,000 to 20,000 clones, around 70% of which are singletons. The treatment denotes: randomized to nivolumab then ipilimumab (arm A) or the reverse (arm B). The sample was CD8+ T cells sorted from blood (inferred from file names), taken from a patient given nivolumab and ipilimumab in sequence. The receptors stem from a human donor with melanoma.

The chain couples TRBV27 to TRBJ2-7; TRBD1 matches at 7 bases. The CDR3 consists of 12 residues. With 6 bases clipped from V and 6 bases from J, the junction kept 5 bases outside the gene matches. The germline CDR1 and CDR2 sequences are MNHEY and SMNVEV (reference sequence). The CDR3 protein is CASRDRAGEQYF. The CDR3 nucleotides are TGTGCCAGCAGAGACAGGGCTGGCGAGCAGTACTTC.

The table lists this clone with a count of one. CDR3 DNA: TGTGCCAGCAGCTTATCGGGGGGGAATGAGCAGTTCTTC. Its translation is CASSLSGGNEQFF. V gene TRBV7-9 combines with J gene TRBJ2-1; TRBD2 aligns across 8 bases. The germline gives CDR1 SEHNR, CDR2 FQNEAQ (reference sequence). The CDR3 totals 13 residues. V trimming: 2 bases; J trimming: 7 bases; junction bases outside the gene matches: 1.

CDR3 loop: CASSLRTAPIYEQYF. Written as DNA, the CDR3 is TGTGCCAGCAGCTTAAGGACAGCGCCCATCTACGAGCAGTACTTC. J is TRBJ2-7 and V is TRBV7-2; TRBD1 might be the D (6 bases). Germline V gene sequence: CDR1 SGHTA, CDR2 FQGNSA. V was shortened by 2 bases and J by 3 bases, with 14 bases between the two germline ends. This CDR3 comprises 15 residues.

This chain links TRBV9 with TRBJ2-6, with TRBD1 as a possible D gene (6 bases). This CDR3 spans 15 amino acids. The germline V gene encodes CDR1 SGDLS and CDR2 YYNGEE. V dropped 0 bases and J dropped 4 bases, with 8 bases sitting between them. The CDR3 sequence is CASSVGGLGANVLTF. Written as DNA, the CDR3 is TGTGCCAGCAGCGTAGGGGGGCTCGGGGCCAACGTCCTGACTTTC.